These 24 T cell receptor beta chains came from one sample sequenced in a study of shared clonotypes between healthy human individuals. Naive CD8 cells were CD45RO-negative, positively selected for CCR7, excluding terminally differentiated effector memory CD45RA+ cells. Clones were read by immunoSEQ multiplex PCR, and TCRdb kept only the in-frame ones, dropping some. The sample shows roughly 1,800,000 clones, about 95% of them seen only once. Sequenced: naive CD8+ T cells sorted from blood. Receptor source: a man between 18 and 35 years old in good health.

The CDR3 reads CASSPTGAYEQYF. The CDR3 DNA sequence: TGTGCCAGTAGTCCGACAGGGGCCTACGAGCAGTACTTC. The chain recombines TRBV19 with TRBJ2-7; the match to TRBD1 covers 8 bases. Germline-derived CDR1 and CDR2 are LNHDA and SQIVND (reference sequence). The CDR3 runs to 13 residues. The V gene end was trimmed by 5 bases and the J gene end by 2 bases; junction bases not matched to a gene: 2.

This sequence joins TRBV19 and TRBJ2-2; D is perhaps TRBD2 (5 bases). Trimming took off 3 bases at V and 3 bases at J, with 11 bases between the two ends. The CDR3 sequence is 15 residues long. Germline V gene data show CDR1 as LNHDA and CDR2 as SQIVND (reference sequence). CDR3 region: CASSIPGWDTGELFF. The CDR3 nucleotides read TGTGCCAGTAGTATTCCGGGATGGGACACCGGGGAGCTGTTTTTT.

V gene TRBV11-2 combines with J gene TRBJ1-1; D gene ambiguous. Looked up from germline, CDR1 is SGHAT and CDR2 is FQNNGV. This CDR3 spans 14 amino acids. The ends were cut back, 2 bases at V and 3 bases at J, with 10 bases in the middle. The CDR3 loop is CASSLYNQHTEAFF. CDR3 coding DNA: TGTGCCAGCAGCTTATACAACCAGCACACTGAAGCTTTCTTT.

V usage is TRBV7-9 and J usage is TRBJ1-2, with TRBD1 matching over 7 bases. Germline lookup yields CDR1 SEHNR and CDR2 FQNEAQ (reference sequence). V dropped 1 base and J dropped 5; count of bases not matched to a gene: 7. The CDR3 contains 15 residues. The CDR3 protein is CASSLVGQWVYGYTF. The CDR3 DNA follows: TGTGCCAGCAGCTTAGTGGGACAGTGGGTTTATGGCTACACCTTC.

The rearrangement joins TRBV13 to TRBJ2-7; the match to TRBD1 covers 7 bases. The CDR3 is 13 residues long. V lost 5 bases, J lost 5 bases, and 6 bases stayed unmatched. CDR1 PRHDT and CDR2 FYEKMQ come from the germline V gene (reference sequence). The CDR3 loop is CASSDRVRDEQYF. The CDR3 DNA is TGTGCCAGCAGCGACAGGGTTCGCGACGAGCAGTACTTC.

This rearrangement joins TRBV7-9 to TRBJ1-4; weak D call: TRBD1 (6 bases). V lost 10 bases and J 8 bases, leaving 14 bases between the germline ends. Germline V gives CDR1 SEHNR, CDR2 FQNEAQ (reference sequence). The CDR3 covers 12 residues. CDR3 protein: CAILQGWEKLFF. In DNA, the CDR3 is TGTGCCATTCTACAGGGCTGGGAAAAACTGTTTTTT. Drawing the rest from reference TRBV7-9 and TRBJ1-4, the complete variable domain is DTGVSQNPRHKITKRGQNVTFRCDPISEHNRLYWYRQTLGQGPEFLTYFQNEAQLEKSRLLSDRFSAERPKGSFSTLEIQRTEQGDSAMYLCAILQGWEKLFFGSGTQLSVL.

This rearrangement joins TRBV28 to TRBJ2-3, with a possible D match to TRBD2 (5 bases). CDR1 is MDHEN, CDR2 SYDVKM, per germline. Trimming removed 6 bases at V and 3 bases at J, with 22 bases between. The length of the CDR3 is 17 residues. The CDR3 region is CASSLRTAPGLTDTQYF. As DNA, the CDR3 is TGTGCCAGCAGCCTGCGGACTGCCCCCGGACTGACAGATACGCAGTATTTT.

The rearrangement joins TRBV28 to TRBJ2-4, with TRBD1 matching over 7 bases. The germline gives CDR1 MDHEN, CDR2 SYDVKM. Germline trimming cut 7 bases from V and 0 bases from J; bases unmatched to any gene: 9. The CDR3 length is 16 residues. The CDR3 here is CASTPDRALAKNIQYF. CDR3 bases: TGTGCCAGCACTCCCGACAGGGCCTTAGCCAAAAACATTCAGTACTTC. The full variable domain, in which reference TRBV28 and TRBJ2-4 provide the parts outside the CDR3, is DVKVTQSSRYLVKRTGEKVFLECVQDMDHENMFWYRQDPGLGLRLIYFSYDVKMKEKGDIPEGYSVSREKKERFSLILESASTNQTSMYLCASTPDRALAKNIQYFGAGTRLSVL.

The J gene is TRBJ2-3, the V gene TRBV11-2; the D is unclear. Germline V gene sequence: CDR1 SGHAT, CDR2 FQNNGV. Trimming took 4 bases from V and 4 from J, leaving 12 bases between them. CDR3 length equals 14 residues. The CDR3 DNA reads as TGTGCCAGCAGCTCGCCATTCTTGGCAGATACGCAGTATTTT. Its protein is CASSSPFLADTQYF.

The CDR3 loop is CASSPNRQSEAFF. The CDR3 DNA reads as TGTGCCAGCAGTCCTAACCGACAGAGTGAAGCTTTCTTT. The gene calls are TRBV27 and TRBJ1-1; TRBD1 is a possible D gene (5 bases). Germline CDR1 and CDR2: MNHEY and SMNVEV (reference sequence). V was clipped by 5 bases and J by 7 bases, with 14 bases between them. This CDR3 is 13 amino acids long.

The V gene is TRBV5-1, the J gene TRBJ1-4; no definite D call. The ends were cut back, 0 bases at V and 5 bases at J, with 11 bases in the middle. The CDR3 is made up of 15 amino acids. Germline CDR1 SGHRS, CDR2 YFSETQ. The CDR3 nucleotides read TGCGCCAGCAGCTTGGAAGGCGGGGTCAATGAAAAACTGTTTTTT. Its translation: CASSLEGGVNEKLFF.

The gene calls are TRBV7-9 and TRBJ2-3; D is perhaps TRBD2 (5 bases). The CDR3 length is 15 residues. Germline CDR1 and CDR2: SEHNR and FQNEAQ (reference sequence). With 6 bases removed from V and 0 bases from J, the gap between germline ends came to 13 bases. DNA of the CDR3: TGTGCCAGCAGTTCCCGGGGAACAAGCACAGATACGCAGTATTTT. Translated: CASSSRGTSTDTQYF.

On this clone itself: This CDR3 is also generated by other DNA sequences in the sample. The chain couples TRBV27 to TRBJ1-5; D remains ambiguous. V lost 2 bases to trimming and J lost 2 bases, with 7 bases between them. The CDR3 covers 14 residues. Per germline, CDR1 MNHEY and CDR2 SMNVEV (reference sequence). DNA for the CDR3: TGTGCCAGCAGTTTAGGGCAGGGCAATCAGCCCCAGCATTTT. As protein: CASSLGQGNQPQHF.

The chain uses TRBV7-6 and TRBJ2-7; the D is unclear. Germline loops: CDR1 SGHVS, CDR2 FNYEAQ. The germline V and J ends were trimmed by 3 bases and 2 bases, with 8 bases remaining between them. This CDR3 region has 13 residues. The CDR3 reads CASSFKQAYEQYF. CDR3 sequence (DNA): TGTGCCAGCAGCTTTAAGCAAGCCTACGAGCAGTACTTC.

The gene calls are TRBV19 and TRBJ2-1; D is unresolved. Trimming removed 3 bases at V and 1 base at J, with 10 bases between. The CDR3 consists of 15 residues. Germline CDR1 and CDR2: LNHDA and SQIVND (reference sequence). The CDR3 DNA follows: TGTGCCAGTAGTATTGATTGGCTTTCCTACAATGAGCAGTTCTTC. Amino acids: CASSIDWLSYNEQFF.

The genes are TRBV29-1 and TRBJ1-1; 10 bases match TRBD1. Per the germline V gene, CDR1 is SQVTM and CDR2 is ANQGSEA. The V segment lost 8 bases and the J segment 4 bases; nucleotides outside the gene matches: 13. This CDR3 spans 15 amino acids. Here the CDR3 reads CSLRGTGAGGTEAFF. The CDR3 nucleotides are TGCAGCCTGAGGGGGACAGGGGCAGGGGGCACTGAAGCTTTCTTT.

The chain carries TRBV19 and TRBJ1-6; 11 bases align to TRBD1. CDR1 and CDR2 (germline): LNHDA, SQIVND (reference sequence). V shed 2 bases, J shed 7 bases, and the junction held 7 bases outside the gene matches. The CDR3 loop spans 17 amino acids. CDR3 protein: CASSIIFGTGGNSPLHF. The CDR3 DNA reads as TGTGCCAGTAGTATAATTTTCGGGACAGGGGGGAATTCACCCCTCCACTTT.

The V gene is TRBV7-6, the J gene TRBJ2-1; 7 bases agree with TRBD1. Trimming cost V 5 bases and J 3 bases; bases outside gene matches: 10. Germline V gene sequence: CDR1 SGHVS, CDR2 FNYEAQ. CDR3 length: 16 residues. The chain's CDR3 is CASSPSLRDSYNEQFF. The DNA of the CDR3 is TGTGCCAGCAGCCCGAGCCTCCGGGACAGCTACAATGAGCAGTTCTTC. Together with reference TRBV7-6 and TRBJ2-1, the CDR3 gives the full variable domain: GAGVSQSPRYKVTKRGQDVALRCDPISGHVSLYWYRQALGQGPEFLTYFNYEAQQDKSGLPNDRFSAERPEGSISTLTIQRTEQRDSAMYRCASSPSLRDSYNEQFFGPGTRLTVL.

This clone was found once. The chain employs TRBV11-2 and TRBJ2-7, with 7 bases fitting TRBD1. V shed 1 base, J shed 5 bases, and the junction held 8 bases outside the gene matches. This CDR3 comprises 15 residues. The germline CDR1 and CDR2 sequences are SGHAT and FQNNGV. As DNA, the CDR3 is TGTGCCAGCAGCTTAGGGGCAGGGGGAAATCACGAGCAGTACTTC. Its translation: CASSLGAGGNHEQYF.

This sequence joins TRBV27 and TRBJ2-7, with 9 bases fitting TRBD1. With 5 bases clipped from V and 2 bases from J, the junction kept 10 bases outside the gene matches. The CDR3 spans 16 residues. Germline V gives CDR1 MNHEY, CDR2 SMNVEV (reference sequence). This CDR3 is CASSTLSGTGPYEQYF. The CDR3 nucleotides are TGTGCCAGCAGTACACTCTCTGGGACAGGGCCCTACGAGCAGTACTTC.

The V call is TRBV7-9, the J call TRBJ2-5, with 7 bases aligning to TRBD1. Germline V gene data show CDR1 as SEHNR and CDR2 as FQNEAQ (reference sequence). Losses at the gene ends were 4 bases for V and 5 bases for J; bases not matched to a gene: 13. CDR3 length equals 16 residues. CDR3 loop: CASSSNRGSHQETQYF. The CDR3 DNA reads TGTGCCAGCAGCTCGAACAGGGGCTCGCATCAGGAGACCCAGTACTTC.

CDR3 sequence (DNA): TGCGCCAGCAGCCAAGATCCCCCCGGAGGACACCTAGTCTACGAGCAGTACTTC. It translates to CASSQDPPGGHLVYEQYF. The chain has TRBV4-1 and TRBJ2-7; D tentatively reads TRBD1 or TRBD2 (5 bases each). V shed 0 bases and J shed 3 bases, with 21 bases lying between them. The CDR3 is 18 amino acids. Germline values: CDR1 MGHRA, CDR2 YSYEKL.

The CDR3 region is CASYPRGRANYGYTF. DNA of the CDR3: TGTGCCAGCTACCCCCGGGGCAGAGCTAACTATGGCTACACCTTC. The V and J genes are TRBV6-5 and TRBJ1-2; the D gene is possibly TRBD1 (5 bases). The CDR3 runs to 15 residues. The germline V gene encodes CDR1 MNHEY and CDR2 SVGAGI. The ends were cut back, 8 bases at V and 0 bases at J, with 16 bases in the middle.

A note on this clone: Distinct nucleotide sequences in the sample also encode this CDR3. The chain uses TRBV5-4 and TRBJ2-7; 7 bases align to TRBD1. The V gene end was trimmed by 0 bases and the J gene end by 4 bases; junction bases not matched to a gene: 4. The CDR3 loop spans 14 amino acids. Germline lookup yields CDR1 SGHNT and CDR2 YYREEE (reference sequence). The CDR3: CASSLDRGGYEQYF. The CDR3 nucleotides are TGTGCCAGCAGCTTGGACAGGGGCGGTTACGAGCAGTACTTC.